This T cell receptor (beta chain) was profiled in a study of blood T cell repertoires in COVID-19. On the study more broadly: Acute and convalescent COVID-19 specimens originated in the United States, Italy and Spain.

V was clipped by 0 bases and J by 4 bases, with 10 bases between them. The CDR3 has 15 amino acids. CDR1 LGHNA and CDR2 YNFKEQ come from the germline V gene. The data were produced by immunoSEQ multiplex PCR, yet TCRdb's version contains in-frame clones alone and is incomplete. Here the sample spans about 110,000 clones, approximately 70% being singletons. The TCR originated in a woman aged 55-70 years with acute or convalescent COVID-19. The chain recombines TRBV4-2 with TRBJ2-1; TRBD2 is a possible D gene (5 bases). Sequencing input: peripheral blood. DNA of the CDR3: TGTGCCAGCAGCCAAGACGAGGGAACTTACAATGAGCAGTTCTTC. As protein: CASSQDEGTYNEQFF.